This entry lists 21 T cell receptor beta chains sequenced from one sample in a study of cytomegalovirus exposure and HLA in healthy donors (TCRdb year 2017). Receptors were amplified or captured by the immunoSEQ multiplex PCR assay. The multiplex PCR relied on a mix of 60 forward primers for TCR Vbeta segments and 13 reverse primers for TCR Jbeta segments. TCRdb limited this immuneACCESS table to in-frame rearrangements with V and J called. A share of clones is missing; checked studies link under half to unresolved V genes, and the rest is unexplained. The sample has about 160,000 clones on record, around four fifths of them singletons. The top ten clones comprise around 4.3% of the sample. Specimen: PBMCs. The receptors shown here come from a man aged 50 to 60 in good health and CMV-seropositive.

The chain joins TRBV27 to TRBJ2-2, with 14 bases fitting TRBD2. CDR1 MNHEY and CDR2 SMNVEV come from the germline V gene (reference sequence). V was clipped by 5 bases and J by 2 bases; unmatched bases: 7. The CDR3 extends over 18 amino acids. The CDR3 nucleotides read TGTGCCAGCAGTCTCCCAGGACTAGCGGGAGGTAACACCGGGGAGCTGTTTTTT. It codes for CASSLPGLAGGNTGELFF.

A single count supports this clone. V usage is TRBV10-3 and J usage is TRBJ2-7, with 14 bases aligning to TRBD2. Per the germline V gene, CDR1 is ENHRY and CDR2 is SYGVKD. The J segment lost 3 bases and the V segment lost 7 bases, leaving 2 bases of the junction unmatched. The CDR3 sequence is 14 residues long. The CDR3 spells CAITGTSGSYEQYF. The CDR3 DNA follows: TGTGCCATCACCGGGACTAGCGGGAGCTACGAGCAGTACTTC.

This chain links TRBV15 with TRBJ2-2, with D possibly TRBD2 on 7 matching bases. V dropped 5 bases and J dropped 4 bases, with 17 bases sitting between them. From germline, CDR1 is LNHNV and CDR2 YYDKDF (reference sequence). CDR3 length: 16 residues. CDR3 nucleotides: TGTGCCACCAGCGGACCGGGGGGCCGCGGCACCGGGGAGCTGTTTTTT. This translates into CATSGPGGRGTGELFF.

This chain uses TRBV5-8 with TRBJ1-5; D perhaps matches TRBD1 (6 bases). V gave up 2 bases and J gave up 2 bases, with 11 bases separating them. The germline V gene encodes CDR1 SGHTS and CDR2 YDEGEE. CDR3 length: 15 residues. The CDR3 loop is CASSFLQGGNQPQHF. The CDR3 DNA is TGTGCCAGCAGCTTTTTACAGGGAGGCAATCAGCCCCAGCATTTT.

CDR3: CASSPSGAGGSPLHF. The DNA for the CDR3 is TGTGCCAGCTCGCCGTCAGGGGCCGGGGGGTCACCCCTCCACTTT. The V gene is TRBV18, the J gene TRBJ1-6, with D tentatively TRBD1 (6 bases). V was pared by 6 bases and J by 10 bases, with 19 bases between. The CDR3 runs 15 residues. The germline V gene has CDR1 KGHSH and CDR2 LQKENI.

The chain recombines TRBV7-3 with TRBJ2-5; TRBD2 might be the D (6 bases). The germline V gene has CDR1 SGHTA and CDR2 FQGTGA. This CDR3 has 15 amino acids. V was pared by 0 bases and J by 6 bases, with 14 bases between. CDR3 protein: CASSLTGTSGQTQYF. CDR3 bases: TGTGCCAGCAGCTTAACCGGGACTTCTGGTCAGACCCAGTACTTC.

The chain employs TRBV6-1 and TRBJ1-2; D not resolved. The V end lost 4 bases, the J end lost 2 bases, and 14 bases lay between the germline ends. Germline CDR1 MNHNS, CDR2 SASEGT. The CDR3 contains 15 residues. CDR3 amino acids: CASSAPGRGNYGYTF. CDR3 sequence (DNA): TGTGCCAGCAGTGCCCCAGGAAGAGGGAACTATGGCTACACCTTC.

This chain connects TRBV7-3 to TRBJ2-3; 7 positions match TRBD1. Trimming removed 5 bases from V and 3 bases from J; junction bases left unmatched: 11. The CDR3 contains 16 residues. The germline V gene has CDR1 SGHTA and CDR2 FQGTGA. DNA of the CDR3: TGTGCCAGCAGCGAGAGACAGGGTTTGGGTACAGATACGCAGTATTTT. It codes for CASSERQGLGTDTQYF.

The chain combines TRBV28 with TRBJ1-1; 8 bases fit TRBD1. The V and J ends lost 8 bases and 4 bases, in that order; junction bases with no gene match: 9. The CDR3 consists of 14 residues. CDR1 and CDR2 (germline): MDHEN, SYDVKM. The chain's CDR3 is CASDSRGQGTEAFF. In DNA, the CDR3 is TGTGCCAGCGACAGCAGGGGGCAGGGCACTGAAGCTTTCTTT.

The CDR3 sequence is CASSIEFGRATDTQYF. CDR3 coding DNA: TGCGCCAGCAGTATAGAGTTTGGCAGGGCCACAGATACGCAGTATTTT. V gene TRBV10-1 combines with J gene TRBJ2-3, with D possibly TRBD1 on 5 matching bases. CDR1 WNHNN and CDR2 SYGVQD come from the germline V gene (reference sequence). V was shortened by 5 bases and J by 2 bases, with 17 bases between the two germline ends. The CDR3 covers 16 residues.

The V gene is TRBV5-1, the J gene TRBJ2-1; D ambiguous. The length of the CDR3 is 12 residues. The germline V gene has CDR1 SGHRS and CDR2 YFSETQ. Trimming took off 5 bases at V and 2 bases at J, with 5 bases between the two ends. The CDR3 spells CASSITYNEQFF. The CDR3 region has the DNA TGCGCCAGCAGTATTACCTACAATGAGCAGTTCTTC.

Of note for this clone: One end of the junction fails to match germline, which may point to a read error. The genes are TRBV6-5 and TRBJ2-7, with a tentative D call TRBD2 (5 bases). The CDR3 consists of 13 residues. Germline CDR1 is MNHEY and CDR2 is SVGAGI. The chain's CDR3 is CASRRSGSYGQYF. The DNA of the CDR3 is TGTGCCAGCAGGCGGTCGGGGAGCTACGGGCAGTACTTC.

The rearrangement links TRBV7-8 to TRBJ1-6; 8 bases line up with TRBD1. The V and J ends lost 5 bases and 7 bases, in that order; junction bases with no gene match: 10. The V gene's germline CDR1 is SGHVS and CDR2 FQNEAQ. The CDR3 is 16 residues long. The CDR3 protein is CASSQDRAAPNSPLHF. CDR3 nucleotide sequence: TGTGCCAGCAGCCAGGACAGGGCGGCCCCAAATTCACCCCTCCACTTT.

The chain is built from TRBV9 and TRBJ2-5; TRBD2 matches at 7 bases. Unmatched junction bases numbered 14, after V lost 4 bases and J lost 5 bases. The CDR3 is 16 amino acids. Germline CDR1 reads SGDLS; CDR2 reads YYNGEE. CDR3 nucleotides: TGTGCCAGCAGCCCCACTTTTGCGGGGGTTTGGGAGACCCAGTACTTC. Amino acid sequence: CASSPTFAGVWETQYF.

This clone was observed a single time. This chain joins TRBV15 and TRBJ1-3; no reliable D call. V dropped 0 bases and J dropped 0 bases, with 9 bases sitting between them. Germline loops: CDR1 LNHNV, CDR2 YYDKDF (reference sequence). The CDR3 is made up of 16 amino acids. The CDR3 DNA reads as TGTGCCACCAGCAGAGACAGGCATCACTCTGGAAACACCATATATTTT. It codes for CATSRDRHHSGNTIYF.

J is TRBJ1-1 and V is TRBV4-3, with 11 bases aligning to TRBD1. Trimming took 5 bases from V and 4 from J; bases not matched to a gene: 12. Germline CDR1 and CDR2: LGHNA and YSLEER. The CDR3 totals 17 residues. The DNA for the CDR3 is TGCGCCAGCAGCAACCGGACAGGGGGCGCTTTGATCACTGAAGCTTTCTTT. Its translation is CASSNRTGGALITEAFF.

This chain uses TRBV30 with TRBJ1-2, with 10 bases that match TRBD1. Germline CDR1 and CDR2: GTSNPN and SVGIG (reference sequence). CDR3 length equals 13 residues. The J segment lost 3 bases and the V segment lost 5 bases, leaving 3 bases of the junction unmatched. Written as DNA, the CDR3 is TGTGCCTGGGGGACAGGGGATCACTATGGCTACACCTTC. Translating it yields CAWGTGDHYGYTF.

V and J are TRBV6-1 and TRBJ1-5; no definite D call. Germline V gene lookup returns CDR1 MNHNS and CDR2 SASEGT. This CDR3 comprises 14 residues. V was cut by 0 bases and J by 6 bases, with 9 bases left in between. The DNA of the CDR3 is TGTGCCAGCAGTGAAGCGGCGGGAGGTCAGCCCCAGCATTTT. Its translation is CASSEAAGGQPQHF.

About this clone: In the same sample, other DNA sequences code for this CDR3. The CDR3 sequence: CASSVTGAGELFF. The CDR3 DNA sequence: TGTGCCAGCAGCGTCACAGGGGCCGGGGAGCTGTTTTTT. The chain carries TRBV6-1 and TRBJ2-2; 7 bases fit TRBD1. The CDR3 length is 13 residues. Germline CDR1 is MNHNS and CDR2 is SASEGT. V lost 6 bases to trimming and J lost 6 bases; unmatched junction nucleotides: 4.

The rearrangement uses TRBV19 and TRBJ1-5; no clear D. V lost 5 bases and J lost 4, with 12 bases in between. CDR1 LNHDA and CDR2 SQIVND come from the germline V gene (reference sequence). This CDR3 has 14 residues. CDR3 in amino acids: CASSAPAGNQPQHF. DNA of the CDR3: TGTGCCAGTAGTGCCCCCGCGGGGAATCAGCCCCAGCATTTT. Supplemented by reference TRBV19 and TRBJ1-5, the full variable domain reads DGGITQSPKYLFRKEGQNVTLSCEQNLNHDAMYWYRQDPGQGLRLIYYSQIVNDFQKGDIAEGYSVSREKKESFPLTVTSAQKNPTAFYLCASSAPAGNQPQHFGDGTRLSIL.

The chain uses TRBV30 and TRBJ1-2; 8 bases map to TRBD1. The CDR3 sequence is 13 residues long. Germline CDR1 and CDR2: GTSNPN and SVGIG (reference sequence). Trimming removed 1 base from V and 4 bases from J; junction bases left unmatched: 2. CDR3 loop: CAWSGTGIYGYTF. The CDR3, as DNA: TGTGCCTGGAGTGGGACAGGGATCTATGGCTACACCTTC.